The next 28 T cell receptor beta chains were all read from a single sample in a study of CD8 T cells in ankylosing spondylitis. Study observations and caveats: About 8 highly homologous variants made up a TCR beta motif, and this motif appeared characteristic of ankylosing spondylitis blood.

A single record per CDR3 protein comes from TCRdb applying MiXCR to the 5' RACE reads. The repertoire holds approximately 440,000 distinct CDR3 sequences, roughly 17% seen once, with 0.85% to 1.3% in the top ten. Antigens of these TCRs are unknown. The sequenced sample consisted of blood, either unsorted or a sorted T cell fraction (not recorded which). Source of these receptors: a male donor with ankylosing spondylitis.

The chain joins TRBV7-8 to TRBJ2-2; D unclear. This CDR3 spans 14 amino acids. From germline, CDR1 is SGHVS and CDR2 FQNEAQ. The ends were cut back, 2 bases at V and 1 base at J, with 5 bases in the middle. This CDR3 is CASSLQMNTGELFF. The DNA for the CDR3 is TGTGCCAGCAGCTTACAGATGAACACCGGGGAGCTGTTTTTT.

In DNA form, the CDR3 reads TGTGCCACCAGGGGGTACAGCATTTGGGGCTACACCTTC. It is translated as CATRGYSIWGYTF. This sequence joins TRBV2 and TRBJ1-2, with 7 positions matching TRBD1. This CDR3 is 13 amino acids long. The germline gives CDR1 SNHLY, CDR2 FYNNEI. V dropped 10 bases and J dropped 8; count of bases not matched to a gene: 13.

V gene TRBV4-1 combines with J gene TRBJ1-1; unclear D gene. V was clipped by 4 bases and J by 1 base, with 10 bases between them. The CDR3 consists of 14 residues. Per the germline V gene, CDR1 is MGHRA and CDR2 is YSYEKL. CDR3 sequence reads: CASSPIIQNTEAFF. The CDR3 DNA reads TGCGCCAGCAGCCCAATTATACAGAACACTGAAGCTTTCTTT.

The rearrangement joins TRBV30 to TRBJ1-4, with 9 bases aligning to TRBD1. Germline loops: CDR1 GTSNPN, CDR2 SVGIG (reference sequence). CDR3 length equals 15 residues. The ends lost 2 bases at V and 2 bases at J; junction bases unmatched: 3. The CDR3 DNA reads TGTGCCTGGAGTCCTGGACAGGGGACTAATGAAAAACTGTTTTTT. It encodes CAWSPGQGTNEKLFF.

Only a few counts were recorded for this clonotype. The CDR3 is CAWSVWNTGELFF. CDR3 sequence (DNA): TGTGCCTGGAGTGTCTGGAACACCGGGGAGCTGTTTTTT. The chain uses TRBV30 and TRBJ2-2, with D uncertain. This CDR3 region has 13 residues. V gave up 0 bases and J gave up 1 base, with 3 bases separating them. Germline loops: CDR1 GTSNPN, CDR2 SVGIG (reference sequence).

This clonotype appeared many times. The chain employs TRBV20-1 and TRBJ1-5; possible D gene TRBD1, 5 bases. The CDR3 has 15 residues. CDR1 and CDR2 from the germline V gene are DFQATT and SNEGSKA (reference sequence). Trimming stripped 0 bases from V and 6 bases from J, with 15 bases between. The CDR3 coding sequence is TGCAGTGCTAGAGATCCCTGGGGGACGGGTCAGCCCCAGCATTTT. Translation gives CSARDPWGTGQPQHF.

The genes are TRBV20-1 and TRBJ1-1; D uncertain. V was cut by 1 base and J by 10 bases, with 13 bases left in between. This CDR3 region has 12 residues. Per the germline V gene, CDR1 is DFQATT and CDR2 is SNEGSKA (reference sequence). The CDR3, as DNA: TGCAGTGCTAGAGTCCCCCGGGAGATAGCTTTCTTT. Translation: CSARVPREIAFF.

This clonotype was detected only a few times. The chain links TRBV28 to TRBJ2-3, with TRBD2 matching over 13 bases. The trim removed 6 bases at V and 4 bases at J, leaving 7 bases unmatched. Per the germline V gene, CDR1 is MDHEN and CDR2 is SYDVKM. This CDR3 spans 16 amino acids. CDR3 amino acids: CASSQTSGRFSDTQYF. The CDR3 region has the DNA TGTGCCAGCAGCCAGACTAGCGGGAGGTTCTCAGATACGCAGTATTTT.

This clonotype was counted between two and nine times. The rearrangement uses TRBV14 and TRBJ1-1; D unresolved. The germline CDR1 and CDR2 sequences are SGHDN and FVKESK. The ends were cut back, 5 bases at V and 4 bases at J, with 11 bases in the middle. The CDR3 consists of 13 residues. CDR3 coding DNA: TGTGCCAGCAGCGGAGGGTGGGGCACTGAAGCTTTCTTT. Residues: CASSGGWGTEAFF.

This clonotype was seen a few times. The chain is built from TRBV28 and TRBJ2-2; the D gene is possibly TRBD1 (5 bases). The length of the CDR3 is 14 residues. From germline, CDR1 is MDHEN and CDR2 SYDVKM. The V gene lost 6 bases and the J gene lost 6 bases, with 14 bases spanning the gap. CDR3 sequence: CASRLPQGAGELFF. The CDR3 coding sequence is TGTGCCAGCAGACTCCCTCAGGGTGCCGGGGAGCTGTTTTTT.

This sequence joins TRBV6-2 or TRBV6-3 and TRBJ1-5; no clear D gene. The CDR3 runs to 18 residues. V shed 0 bases and J shed 3 bases, with 18 bases lying between them. The germline gives CDR1 MNHEY, CDR2 SVGEGT. The CDR3 coding sequence is TGTGCCAGCAGTTACTCTCCGGAGGGAGGGTCTTTCAATCAGCCCCAGCATTTT. Protein sequence: CASSYSPEGGSFNQPQHF.

The gene calls are TRBV6-2 or TRBV6-3 and TRBJ2-3; 8 nucleotides match TRBD2. Germline V gene data show CDR1 as MNHEY and CDR2 as SVGEGT. Trimming took 7 bases from V and 3 from J; bases not matched to a gene: 6. The CDR3 loop spans 14 amino acids. The DNA of the CDR3 is TGTGCCAGCAAAGTTGCTAGCGGGACAGATACGCAGTATTTT. Translating it yields CASKVASGTDTQYF.

This chain's CDR3 is CASSIWGASAGARDEQFF. CDR3 DNA sequence: TGTGCCAGTAGTATTTGGGGGGCCTCTGCGGGAGCCCGGGATGAGCAGTTCTTC. The V and J genes are TRBV19 and TRBJ2-1; TRBD2 is a possible D gene (7 bases). Trimming cost V 3 bases and J 8 bases, with 26 bases left between them. In germline, CDR1 is LNHDA, CDR2 SQIVND (reference sequence). There are 18 residues in the CDR3.

The chain combines TRBV30 with TRBJ1-5, with 9 bases lining up with TRBD1. V gave up 0 bases and J gave up 4 bases; unmatched junction bases: 4. This CDR3 spans 15 amino acids. Germline-derived CDR1 and CDR2 are GTSNPN and SVGIG (reference sequence). The CDR3 loop reads CAWSVTGGGNQPQHF. As DNA, the CDR3 is TGTGCCTGGAGTGTCACAGGGGGCGGGAATCAGCCCCAGCATTTT.

This clonotype was observed a handful of times. This chain links TRBV4-1 with TRBJ2-1; TRBD2 agrees at 10 bases. The CDR3 loop spans 16 amino acids. The germline gives CDR1 MGHRA, CDR2 YSYEKL. V lost 0 bases, J lost 9 bases, and 8 bases stayed unmatched. The CDR3 sequence: CASSQDPSGGGGEQFF. The CDR3 DNA sequence: TGCGCCAGCAGCCAAGATCCTAGCGGGGGTGGGGGTGAGCAGTTCTTC.

The J gene is TRBJ2-3, the V gene TRBV11-3; the D gene is possibly TRBD2 (5 bases). Germline CDR1 is SGHNT and CDR2 is YENEEA. This CDR3 spans 15 amino acids. V lost 1 base and J 1 base, leaving 9 bases between the germline ends. The CDR3 region has the DNA TGTGCCAGCAGCTTAGGCCAGCGGCGCACAGATACGCAGTATTTT. Translating gives CASSLGQRRTDTQYF.

The CDR3 loop is CSARRQGGMGTEAFF. The DNA of the CDR3 is TGCAGTGCCCGGAGACAGGGAGGAATGGGCACTGAAGCTTTCTTT. The chain combines TRBV20-1 with TRBJ1-1, with 7 bases lining up with TRBD1. The CDR3 extends over 15 amino acids. The germline CDR1 and CDR2 sequences are DFQATT and SNEGSKA (reference sequence). The V segment lost 6 bases and the J segment 4 bases; nucleotides outside the gene matches: 14.

This clonotype appeared a few times. This chain joins TRBV29-1 and TRBJ2-7; TRBD1 aligns across 9 bases. The junction had 6 bases not matched to a gene; V was cut back by 6 bases and J by 9 bases. Germline V lookup: CDR1 SQVTM, CDR2 ANQGSEA. The CDR3 spans 11 residues. The CDR3 loop reads CSVGDREGQYF. CDR3 in DNA: TGCAGCGTAGGGGACAGGGAAGGGCAGTACTTC.

This clonotype came up a few times. The J gene is TRBJ2-6, the V gene TRBV24-1; D may match TRBD1 or TRBD2 (5 bases each). The germline gives CDR1 KGHDR, CDR2 SFDVKD. This CDR3 spans 19 amino acids. Between the trimmed V and J ends, which lost 4 bases and 0 bases, there was a span of 18 bases. In DNA form, the CDR3 reads TGTGCCACCAGTGACGCTTCTACCGGGGCGGGCTCTGGGGCCAACGTCCTGACTTTC. It encodes CATSDASTGAGSGANVLTF.

The table lists this clonotype with many counts. V and J are TRBV4-1 and TRBJ1-4, with 7 bases lining up with TRBD1. This CDR3 comprises 15 residues. The junction had 6 bases not matched to a gene; V was cut back by 5 bases and J by 3 bases. The V gene's germline CDR1 is MGHRA and CDR2 YSYEKL. CDR3 DNA: TGCGCCAGCAGCGCCAGGGGGTCGGCTAATGAAAAACTGTTTTTT. Protein product: CASSARGSANEKLFF.

This clonotype was seen a few times. The J gene is TRBJ1-3, the V gene TRBV20-1; 9 bases match TRBD1. The CDR3 is 13 amino acids. V lost 3 bases and J lost 6; bases outside the gene matches: 3. CDR1 and CDR2 (germline): DFQATT, SNEGSKA (reference sequence). This CDR3 reads CSARGTGINTIYF. CDR3 bases: TGCAGTGCTAGGGGGACAGGGATAAACACCATATATTTT.

The chain employs TRBV5-6 and TRBJ1-2; 12 bases align to TRBD1. With V trimmed by 8 bases and J by 10 bases, 9 bases remained unmatched. Germline values: CDR1 SGHDT, CDR2 YYEEEE. The CDR3 spans 13 residues. In DNA, the CDR3 is TGTGCCAGGGGCCGGGGGACAGGGGGCGACTACACCTTC. Translating it yields CARGRGTGGDYTF.

The CDR3 is CATSPDRTEAFF. In DNA, the CDR3 is TGTGCCACCTCCCCCGACAGGACTGAAGCTTTCTTT. The chain is built from TRBV11-3 and TRBJ1-1, with D possibly matching TRBD1 (6 bases). The V gene's germline CDR1 is SGHNT and CDR2 YENEEA. The V and J ends lost 10 bases and 5 bases respectively, with 14 bases between them. The CDR3 covers 12 residues. The full variable domain, rest sourced from reference TRBV11-3 and TRBJ1-1, is EAGVVQSPRYKIIEKKQPVAFWCNPISGHNTLYWYLQNLGQGPELLIRYENEEAVDDSQLPKDRFSAERLKGVDSTLKIQPAELGDSAVYLCATSPDRTEAFFGQGTRLTVV.

This clonotype was counted only a few times. The rearrangement uses TRBV20-1 and TRBJ2-3; D remains unclear. Trimming left V 5 bases short and J 10 bases short, with 16 bases between. The CDR3 sequence is 12 residues long. CDR1 and CDR2 (germline): DFQATT, SNEGSKA (reference sequence). The CDR3 is CSAPETWGAQYF. The CDR3 coding sequence is TGCAGTGCTCCAGAGACATGGGGTGCGCAGTATTTT.

The rearrangement links TRBV30 to TRBJ1-1; D is possibly TRBD1 (6 bases). Germline lookup yields CDR1 GTSNPN and CDR2 SVGIG (reference sequence). The V gene lost 0 bases and the J gene lost 3 bases, with 11 bases spanning the gap. The CDR3 sequence is 14 residues long. The CDR3 region has the DNA TGTGCCTGGAGTGTAACCCCAGGGGACACTGAAGCTTTCTTT. It is translated as CAWSVTPGDTEAFF.

The CDR3 coding sequence is TGTGCCAGCGGGCGGCTCCCTGGGAACACCGGGGAGCTGTTTTTT. Residues: CASGRLPGNTGELFF. The chain is built from TRBV3-1 and TRBJ2-2; D gene unclear. The CDR3 consists of 15 residues. The ends were cut back, 8 bases at V and 1 base at J, with 14 bases in the middle. Germline CDR1 is LGHDT and CDR2 is YNNKEL (reference sequence).

The rearrangement uses TRBV5-6 and TRBJ1-2, with D unresolved. CDR1 is SGHDT and CDR2 is YYEEEE in the germline V gene. The CDR3 extends over 16 amino acids. V was trimmed by 1 base and J by 0 bases, leaving 13 bases between them. CDR3 sequence reads: CASSLQGRSSNYGYTF. The CDR3 coding sequence is TGTGCCAGCAGCTTGCAAGGCCGATCCTCTAACTATGGCTACACCTTC.

This chain connects TRBV5-6 to TRBJ2-7; 8 bases fit TRBD1. The CDR3 runs 15 residues. Trimming took 4 bases from V and 0 from J; bases not matched to a gene: 6. Germline loops: CDR1 SGHDT, CDR2 YYEEEE. The CDR3 nucleotides are TGTGCCAGCAGCGACGGGACAGGTGACTCCTACGAGCAGTACTTC. It yields the protein CASSDGTGDSYEQYF.